The rows below give T cell receptor beta chains drawn from one sample of a study of cytomegalovirus exposure and HLA in healthy donors. Here immunoSEQ multiplex PCR was the method, and the copy in TCRdb shows in-frame clones only, minus some. The sample consists of 150,000 to 200,000 clones, 79% of them appearing once. Sequencing input: PBMCs. The source of these receptors is a woman between 50 and 59 years old in good health and CMV-seronegative. The CDR3 runs from the conserved cysteine through the conserved F or W. D genes are given only for firm matches.

j_call | v_call | d_call | cdr3_length | cdr3_aa | cdr3_nt
TRBJ2-1 | TRBV28 | NA | 12 | CASSPGVGEQFF | TGTGCCAGCAGTCCAGGGGTGGGTGAGCAGTTCTTC
TRBJ2-7 | TRBV18 | TRBD2 | 15 | CASSPSSGGSYEQYF | TGTGCCAGCTCACCCAGCAGCGGGGGGAGCTACGAGCAGTACTTC
TRBJ2-7 | TRBV28 | NA | 12 | CASSNGAYEQYF | TGTGCCAGCAGTAACGGGGCCTACGAGCAGTACTTC
TRBJ2-5 | TRBV7-2 | TRBD2 | 18 | CASSLVGGLARYQETQYF | TGTGCCAGCAGCTTAGTGGGAGGGCTAGCGAGGTACCAAGAGACCCAGTACTTC
TRBJ1-2 | TRBV6-1 | TRBD1 | 14 | CASRRTGFNYGYTF | TGTGCCAGCAGAAGGACAGGGTTTAACTATGGCTACACCTTC
TRBJ2-5 | TRBV10-3 | NA | 11 | CAIGGVETQYF | TGTGCCATCGGGGGCGTAGAGACCCAGTACTTC
TRBJ2-1 | TRBV5-1 | TRBD2 | 15 | CASFLGGVLNNEQFF | TGCGCCAGCTTCCTGGGGGGGGTCCTCAACAATGAGCAGTTCTTC
TRBJ1-5 | TRBV28 | TRBD1 | 15 | CASSSDRDSARPQHF | TGTGCCAGCAGTTCCGACCGGGACAGCGCACGTCCCCAGCATTTT
TRBJ2-7 | TRBV11-3 | TRBD1 | 15 | CASSPTGTGSYEQYF | TGTGCCAGCAGCCCAACCGGGACAGGATCCTACGAGCAGTACTTC
TRBJ2-1 | TRBV28 | NA | 15 | CASSPARGAANEQFF | TGTGCCAGCAGCCCCGCCCGGGGGGCGGCTAATGAGCAGTTCTTC